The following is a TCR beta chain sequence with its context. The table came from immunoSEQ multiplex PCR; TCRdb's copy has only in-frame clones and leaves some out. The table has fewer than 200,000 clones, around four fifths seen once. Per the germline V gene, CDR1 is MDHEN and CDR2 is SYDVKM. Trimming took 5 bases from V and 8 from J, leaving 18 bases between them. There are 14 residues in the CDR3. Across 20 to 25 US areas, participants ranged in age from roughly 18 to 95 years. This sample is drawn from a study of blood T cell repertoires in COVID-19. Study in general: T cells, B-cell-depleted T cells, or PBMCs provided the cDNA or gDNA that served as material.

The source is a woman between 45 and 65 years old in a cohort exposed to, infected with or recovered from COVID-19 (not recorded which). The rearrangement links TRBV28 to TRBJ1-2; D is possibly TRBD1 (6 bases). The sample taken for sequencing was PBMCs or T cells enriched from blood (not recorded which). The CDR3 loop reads CASSLAGVPDGYTF. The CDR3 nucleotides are TGTGCCAGCAGTCTAGCAGGGGTTCCGGACGGCTACACCTTC.